This entry lists 17 T cell receptor beta chains sequenced from one sample in a study of a mutant IDH1 vaccine in newly diagnosed glioma. As to time point: baseline, week 1 (first vaccination visit). Treatment defined: pre-vaccination baseline after standard-of-care therapy. Sequencing used immunoSEQ multiplex PCR; TCRdb keeps in-frame clones, though not all of them. The sample includes 92,000 or so clones, roughly 87% of them seen just once. This material consisted of PBMCs, taken from a glioma patient treated with radiotherapy, temozolomide or both. These receptors were collected from a middle-aged man with glioma. Some clones in this sample may be carry-over from other donors' samples.

The rearrangement links TRBV29-1 to TRBJ1-1, with D possibly matching TRBD1 (5 bases). The V gene's germline CDR1 is SQVTM and CDR2 ANQGSEA. V was pared by 0 bases and J by 7 bases, with 9 bases between. The CDR3 spans 12 residues. Here the CDR3 reads CSVEEGRDEAFF. Written as DNA, the CDR3 is TGCAGCGTTGAAGAGGGGCGGGATGAAGCTTTCTTT.

The genes are TRBV5-6 and TRBJ2-7; D uncertain. The CDR3 sequence is 14 residues long. The germline V and J ends were trimmed by 6 bases and 3 bases, with 16 bases remaining between them. Germline V CDR1 and CDR2: SGHDT, YYEEEE. The CDR3 loop reads CASNPPRKDYEQYF. The CDR3 coding sequence is TGTGCCAGCAACCCGCCCCGGAAGGACTACGAGCAGTACTTC. Drawing the rest from reference TRBV5-6 and TRBJ2-7, the complete variable domain is DAGVTQSPTHLIKTRGQQVTLRCSPKSGHDTVSWYQQALGQGPQFIFQYYEEEERQRGNFPDRFSGHQFPNYSSELNVNALLLGDSALYLCASNPPRKDYEQYFGPGTRLTVT.

This clone was recorded a few times. This chain connects TRBV18 to TRBJ1-1; 7 bases fit TRBD1. The CDR3 is made up of 14 amino acids. From germline, CDR1 is KGHSH and CDR2 LQKENI. V dropped 5 bases and J dropped 0; count of bases not matched to a gene: 3. This CDR3 reads CASSVTGVNTEAFF. Written as DNA, the CDR3 is TGTGCCAGCTCAGTCACAGGGGTGAACACTGAAGCTTTCTTT.

This clone came up many times. The CDR3 bases are TGTGCCAGCAGTGAGGGACTAGCGGACACAGATACGCAGTATTTT. Residues: CASSEGLADTDTQYF. The genes are TRBV6-4 and TRBJ2-3; 11 bases map to TRBD2. The germline CDR1 and CDR2 sequences are MRHNA and SNTAGT. J gave up 2 bases and V 3 bases, and 1 base lay outside the gene matches. CDR3 length: 15 amino acids.

The rearrangement joins TRBV5-6 to TRBJ2-5, with 10 bases that match TRBD2. In germline, CDR1 is SGHDT, CDR2 YYEEEE. CDR3 size: 15 residues. Germline trimming cut 4 bases from V and 0 bases from J; bases unmatched to any gene: 3. In DNA, the CDR3 is TGTGCCAGCAGCCAGACTAGCGGGTACCAAGAGACCCAGTACTTC. This sequence encodes CASSQTSGYQETQYF.

V usage is TRBV4-1 and J usage is TRBJ2-7, with TRBD1 matching over 10 bases. Germline V gene data show CDR1 as MGHRA and CDR2 as YSYEKL. The V gene end was trimmed by 2 bases and the J gene end by 7 bases; junction bases not matched to a gene: 5. This CDR3 contains 14 residues. The CDR3 protein is CASSQQDRGSEQYF. CDR3 DNA sequence: TGCGCCAGCAGCCAACAGGACAGGGGGAGTGAGCAGTACTTC.

The chain couples TRBV18 to TRBJ1-2; D call uncertain. Germline V gives CDR1 KGHSH, CDR2 LQKENI. The CDR3 contains 13 residues. V lost 6 bases, J lost 3 bases, and 11 bases lay in between. In DNA form, the CDR3 reads TGTGCCAGCTCCGAAATGGCGGACTATGGCTACACCTTC. It codes for CASSEMADYGYTF.

This clone was recorded only once. This sequence joins TRBV4-2 and TRBJ1-1; D is ambiguous. This CDR3 is 12 amino acids long. Germline V CDR1 and CDR2: LGHNA, YNFKEQ. V lost 4 bases, J lost 2 bases, and 5 bases lay in between. The CDR3 sequence: CASSLVNTEAFF. Here the CDR3 DNA reads TGTGCCAGCAGCCTCGTTAACACTGAAGCTTTCTTT.

The chain uses TRBV20-1 and TRBJ2-7, with D perhaps matching TRBD1 (5 bases). Germline values: CDR1 DFQATT, CDR2 SNEGSKA (reference sequence). The CDR3 loop spans 11 amino acids. V was pared by 5 bases and J by 3 bases, with 8 bases between. The CDR3 reads CSAADSYEQYF. CDR3 DNA sequence: TGCAGTGCTGCAGACAGCTACGAGCAGTACTTC.

This chain joins TRBV6-6 and TRBJ2-2; 9 nucleotides match TRBD1. V shed 5 bases, J shed 4 bases, and the junction held 5 bases outside the gene matches. This CDR3 region has 15 residues. Germline V gene data show CDR1 as MNHNY and CDR2 as SVGAGI (reference sequence). The CDR3 nucleotides are TGTGCCAGCAGTGTCCGACAGGGGGGCACCGGGGAGCTGTTTTTT. Translated: CASSVRQGGTGELFF.

This clone came up once. The gene calls are TRBV9 and TRBJ2-1; 10 positions agree with TRBD1. Losses at the gene ends were 0 bases for V and 9 bases for J; bases not matched to a gene: 9. CDR1 and CDR2 from the germline V gene are SGDLS and YYNGEE. The CDR3 runs 16 residues. The CDR3 DNA sequence: TGTGCCAGCAGCGTAGTCGTAGGGGGACAGGGGAGTGAGCAGTTCTTC. Translated: CASSVVVGGQGSEQFF.

This clone was observed a few times. This chain uses TRBV6-5 with TRBJ2-7; TRBD2 is a possible D gene (7 bases). Trimming stripped 5 bases from V and 2 bases from J, with 13 bases between. The CDR3 covers 14 residues. Germline V gene lookup returns CDR1 MNHEY and CDR2 SVGAGI. CDR3 amino acids: CASSHRGAAYEQYF. CDR3 bases: TGTGCCAGCAGTCACCGGGGGGCTGCCTACGAGCAGTACTTC.

This chain's CDR3 is CASSRFTGELFF. The DNA for the CDR3 is TGTGCCAGTAGTAGATTTACCGGGGAGCTGTTTTTT. The rearrangement links TRBV19 to TRBJ2-2; D unclear. Trimming removed 4 bases at V and 5 bases at J, with 5 bases between. From germline, CDR1 is LNHDA and CDR2 SQIVND (reference sequence). This CDR3 contains 12 residues. Variable domain in full (rest from reference TRBV19 and TRBJ2-2): DGGITQSPKYLFRKEGQNVTLSCEQNLNHDAMYWYRQDPGQGLRLIYYSQIVNDFQKGDIAEGYSVSREKKESFPLTVTSAQKNPTAFYLCASSRFTGELFFGEGSRLTVL.

The chain combines TRBV2 with TRBJ1-5, with 7 bases that match TRBD1. J gave up 2 bases and V 7 bases, and 5 bases lay outside the gene matches. Germline values: CDR1 SNHLY, CDR2 FYNNEI. CDR3 size: 14 residues. DNA of the CDR3: TGTGCCAGCAAAAGGGGGCAAGGCAATCAGCCCCAGCATTTT. Residues: CASKRGQGNQPQHF.

The J gene is TRBJ1-5, the V gene TRBV2; D is unclear. The CDR3 spans 14 residues. The V gene's germline CDR1 is SNHLY and CDR2 FYNNEI. The V end was cut by 6 bases, the J end by 3 bases, with 12 bases between. The CDR3, as DNA: TGTGCCAGCAGGGGCCAGTTCGCCAATCAGCCCCAGCATTTT. It encodes CASRGQFANQPQHF.

This chain connects TRBV5-1 to TRBJ2-7, with TRBD1 as a possible D gene (5 bases). The CDR3 consists of 14 residues. Per the germline V gene, CDR1 is SGHRS and CDR2 is YFSETQ. The V gene lost 6 bases and the J gene lost 2 bases, with 15 bases spanning the gap. The CDR3 loop is CASTHDRAPYEQYF. The DNA of the CDR3 is TGCGCCAGCACCCATGACAGAGCACCCTACGAGCAGTACTTC.

The gene calls are TRBV6-5 and TRBJ2-4, with a weak D call TRBD1 (5 bases). Germline V lookup: CDR1 MNHEY, CDR2 SVGAGI. CDR3 length: 13 amino acids. With 6 bases removed from V and 7 bases from J, the gap between germline ends came to 13 bases. The CDR3 reads CASRPSTVNIQYF. In nucleotides, the CDR3 is TGTGCCAGCAGACCCTCGACAGTCAACATTCAGTACTTC.